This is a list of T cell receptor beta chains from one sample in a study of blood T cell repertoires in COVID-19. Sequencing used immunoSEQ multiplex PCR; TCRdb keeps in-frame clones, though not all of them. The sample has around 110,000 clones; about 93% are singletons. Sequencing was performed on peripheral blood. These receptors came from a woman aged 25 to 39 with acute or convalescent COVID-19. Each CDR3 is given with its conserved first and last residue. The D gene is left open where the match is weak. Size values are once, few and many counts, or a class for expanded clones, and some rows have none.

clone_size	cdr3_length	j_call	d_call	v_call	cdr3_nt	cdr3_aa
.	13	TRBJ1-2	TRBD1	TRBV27	TGTGCCAGCAGTTCCGGGACAGACTATGGCTACACCTTC	CASSSGTDYGYTF
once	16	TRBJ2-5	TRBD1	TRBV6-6	TGTGCCAGCAGCCGTCCGACAGGGGGCAACTCAAGAACCCAGTACTTC	CASSRPTGGNSRTQYF
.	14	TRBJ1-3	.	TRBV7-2	TGTGCCAGCAGCTCCGGAGTCTCTGGAAACACCATATATTTT	CASSSGVSGNTIYF
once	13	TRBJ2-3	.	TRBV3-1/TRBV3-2	TGTGCCAGCAGCCAAGTCCTCACAGATACGCAGTATTTT	CASSQVLTDTQYF
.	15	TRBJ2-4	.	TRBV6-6	TGTGCCAGCAGTACCATAGGGGCTGCCAAAAACATTCAGTACTTC	CASSTIGAAKNIQYF
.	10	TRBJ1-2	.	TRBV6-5	TGTGCCAGCGGGGAGGATGGCTACACCTTC	CASGEDGYTF
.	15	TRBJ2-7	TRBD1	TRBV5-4	TGTGCCAGCAGCTCCAAGACAGGGGGCAACTACGAGCAGTACTTC	CASSSKTGGNYEQYF
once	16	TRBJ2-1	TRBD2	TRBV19	TGTGCCAGTAGTCCCCGTGGGGAGGGCTCCTACAATGAGCAGTTCTTC	CASSPRGEGSYNEQFF
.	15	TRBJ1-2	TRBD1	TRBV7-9	TGTGCCAGCAGCTTGCTCACCGGGACAGGGAATGGCTACACCTTC	CASSLLTGTGNGYTF
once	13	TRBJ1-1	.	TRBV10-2	TGCGCCAGCAGCTTGACAGCGAACACTGAAGCTTTCTTT	CASSLTANTEAFF
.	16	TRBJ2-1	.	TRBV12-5	TGTGCTAGTGGTTCCCTCCGGGGGAGCTCCTACAATGAGCAGTTCTTC	CASGSLRGSSYNEQFF
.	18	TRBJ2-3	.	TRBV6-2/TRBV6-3	TGTGCCAGCAGTTACGTGGTAGCGAGAGCTTCTAGCACAGATACGCAGTATTTT	CASSYVVARASSTDTQYF
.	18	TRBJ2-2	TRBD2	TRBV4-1	TGCGCCAGCAGCCAAGGGCTAGCGGGAGTTCGGAACACCGGGGAGCTGTTTTTT	CASSQGLAGVRNTGELFF
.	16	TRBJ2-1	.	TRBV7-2	TGTGCCAGCAGCTTAACGGGTGAAGGCTCCTACAATGAGCAGTTCTTC	CASSLTGEGSYNEQFF
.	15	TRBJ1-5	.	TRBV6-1	TGTGCCAGCAGTGAAGGGAGGTCTCTAGGGCAGCCCCAGCATTTT	CASSEGRSLGQPQHF
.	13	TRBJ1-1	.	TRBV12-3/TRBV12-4	TGTGCCAGCAACCTGGGAGTGAACACTGAAGCTTTCTTT	CASNLGVNTEAFF
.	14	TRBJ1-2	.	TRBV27	TGTGCCAGCAGTTCCTTCCTTGAGGGTGACGGCTACACCTTC	CASSSFLEGDGYTF
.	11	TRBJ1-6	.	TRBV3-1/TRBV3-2	TGTGCCAGCAGCCTCCAGGGACCCCTCCACTTT	CASSLQGPLHF
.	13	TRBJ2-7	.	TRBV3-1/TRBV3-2	TGTGCCAGCAGCCAAGAGAGGTCCTACGAGCAGTACTTC	CASSQERSYEQYF
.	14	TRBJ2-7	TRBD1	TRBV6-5	TGTGCCAACAACAGGGGTGTAAGCTCCTACGAGCAGTACTTC	CANNRGVSSYEQYF
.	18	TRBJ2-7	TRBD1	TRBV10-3	TGTGCCATCAGGCAGTGGGTACAGGGGGCCAACATATACTACGAGCAGTACTTC	CAIRQWVQGANIYYEQYF
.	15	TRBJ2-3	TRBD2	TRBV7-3	TGTGCCAGCAGCTGGGGGACTAGCGGCACAGATACGCAGTATTTT	CASSWGTSGTDTQYF
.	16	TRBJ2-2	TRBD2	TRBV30	TGTGCCTGGAGTCTCCCGGGACTAGCGAACACCGGGGAGCTGTTTTTT	CAWSLPGLANTGELFF
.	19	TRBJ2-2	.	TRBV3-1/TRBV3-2	TGTGCCAGCAGCCAAGCGGCAGGGAGGTGGCAAAAGAACACCGGGGAGCTGTTTTTT	CASSQAAGRWQKNTGELFF
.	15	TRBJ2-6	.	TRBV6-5	TGTGCCAGCAGTTACTCCCCTCCCGGGGCCAACGTCCTGACTTTC	CASSYSPPGANVLTF
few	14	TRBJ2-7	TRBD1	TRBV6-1	TGTGCCAGCAGTGAGGGGACAGGACCCTACGAGCAGTACTTC	CASSEGTGPYEQYF
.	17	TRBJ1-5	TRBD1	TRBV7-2	TGTGCCAGCAGCTTAGTTAGTGTGGGACAGGGCTCTCAGCCCCAGCATTTT	CASSLVSVGQGSQPQHF
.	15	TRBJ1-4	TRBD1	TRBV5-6	TGTGCCAGCAGCCTGACAGGGATGGGGAATGAAAAACTGTTTTTT	CASSLTGMGNEKLFF
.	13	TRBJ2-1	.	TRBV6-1	TGTGCCAGCAGTGATTTGAGAGTCGATGAGCAGTTCTTC	CASSDLRVDEQFF
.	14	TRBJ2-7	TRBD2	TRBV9	TGTGCCAGCAGCGAACGACTAGCAAGCTACGAGCAGTACTTC	CASSERLASYEQYF
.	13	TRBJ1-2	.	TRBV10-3	TGTGCCAAAAAAGACAGTTTTATTGATGGCTACACCTTC	CAKKDSFIDGYTF
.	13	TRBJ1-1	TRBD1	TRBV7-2	TGTGCCAGCAGCTCCCTACAGGGGCCCGAAGCTTTCTTT	CASSSLQGPEAFF
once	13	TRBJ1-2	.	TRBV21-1	TGTGCCAGCAGCGCGCAACAGGGATATGGCTACACCTTC	CASSAQQGYGYTF
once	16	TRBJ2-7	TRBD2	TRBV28	TGTGCCAGCAGTTTTATTGACGGTAGCGGGGTCTACGAGCAGTACTTC	CASSFIDGSGVYEQYF
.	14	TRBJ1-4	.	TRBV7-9	TGTGCCAGCAGCATCGGGGGGCGGAATGAAAAACTGTTTTTT	CASSIGGRNEKLFF
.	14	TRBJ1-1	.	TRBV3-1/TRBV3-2	TGTGCCAGCACCCGTGACAGGACGAACACTGAAGCTTTCTTT	CASTRDRTNTEAFF
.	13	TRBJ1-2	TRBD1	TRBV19	TGTGCCAGTGGGAGACAGGGCTTCTATGGCTACACCTTC	CASGRQGFYGYTF
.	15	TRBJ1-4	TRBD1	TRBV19	TGTGCCAGTAGACCAGGGGGCGCAACTAATGAAAAACTGTTTTTT	CASRPGGATNEKLFF
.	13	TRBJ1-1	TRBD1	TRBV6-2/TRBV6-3	TGTGCCAGCAGTTTGGGACAGCTCACTGAAGCTTTCTTT	CASSLGQLTEAFF
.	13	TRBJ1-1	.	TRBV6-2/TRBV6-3	TGTGCCAGCAGTTACGGGTCGGGACATGAAGCTTTCTTT	CASSYGSGHEAFF
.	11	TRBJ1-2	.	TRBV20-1	TGCAGTGCTAGGGCAGGCTATGGCTACACCTTC	CSARAGYGYTF
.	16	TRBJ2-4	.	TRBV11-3	TGTGCCAGCAGCGCCCGGGACACCGTAGCCAAAAACATTCAGTACTTC	CASSARDTVAKNIQYF
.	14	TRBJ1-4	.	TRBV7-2	TGTGCCAGCAGCTTAGCAGGGGTTGATGAAAAACTGTTTTTT	CASSLAGVDEKLFF
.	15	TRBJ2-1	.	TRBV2	TGTGCCAGCAGTTTGGCAGGAAGCTCCTACAATGAGCAGTTCTTC	CASSLAGSSYNEQFF
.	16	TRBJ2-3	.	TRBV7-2	TGTGCCAGCAGCTTAGAGGCGGAACCCTCGACAGATACGCAGTATTTT	CASSLEAEPSTDTQYF
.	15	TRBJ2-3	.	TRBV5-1	TGCGCCAGCAGCTTCGGACAGACACTCACAGATACGCAGTATTTT	CASSFGQTLTDTQYF
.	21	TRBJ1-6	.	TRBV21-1	TGTGCCAGCAGCAAAGCCCAAAGGACAGGTCGCCTTAGCTCCTATAATTCACCCCTCCACTTT	CASSKAQRTGRLSSYNSPLHF
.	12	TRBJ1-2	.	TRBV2	TGTGCCAGCCTTGATCAAAGGGGAGGCTACACCTTC	CASLDQRGGYTF
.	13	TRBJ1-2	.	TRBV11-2	TGTGCCAGCAGCTTAGTTGCAGGCAATGGCTACACCTTC	CASSLVAGNGYTF
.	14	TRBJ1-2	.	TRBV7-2	TGTGCCAGCAGCAAATCGACAGTGATGAATGGCTACACCTTC	CASSKSTVMNGYTF
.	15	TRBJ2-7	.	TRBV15	TGTGCCACCAGCAGCAACAGGGGACTGTCCTACGAGCAGTACTTC	CATSSNRGLSYEQYF
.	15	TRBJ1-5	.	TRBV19	TGTGCCAGTAGTTCTACAGGTAATAGCAATCAGCCCCAGCATTTT	CASSSTGNSNQPQHF
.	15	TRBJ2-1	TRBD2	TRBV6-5	TGTGCCAGCAGCCAAACCGCTAGCGGGTACAATGAGCAGTTCTTC	CASSQTASGYNEQFF
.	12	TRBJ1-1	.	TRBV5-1	TGCGCCAGCAGCTTGGGGGCCACTGAAGCTTTCTTT	CASSLGATEAFF